What follows is one TCR beta chain and its context. Its antigen remains unidentified. Russia was home to the donors, healthy Caucasian individuals aged about 6 to 90. The authors ran a second PCR of about 6 to 11 cycles using a sample-barcoded 5' primer and a J-beta primer mix. TCRdb ran MiXCR on the 5' RACE reads and lists one entry per CDR3 protein. The table shows nearly 800,000 distinct CDR3 sequences, with around 50% occurring only once. This sample is part of a study of blood T cells in healthy people across ages. Study context: Roughly one uniquely barcoded beta molecule per two T cells was captured.

Overall study results and limits: Because sorting was not performed, PBMCs prevented conclusive naive versus antigen-experienced comparison.

The CDR3 consists of 14 residues. Between the trimmed V and J ends, which lost 2 bases and 5 bases, there was a span of 10 bases. CDR1 and CDR2 from the germline V gene are SGHTA and FQGNSA. The sequence came from a man aged 35 to 55 in good health. The material sequenced was blood. This sequence joins TRBV7-2 and TRBJ2-1; the D is unclear. This CDR3 reads CASSLLKRNNEQFF. The CDR3 coding sequence is TGTGCCAGCAGCTTATTGAAGAGAAACAATGAGCAGTTCTTC.